This T cell receptor (beta chain) was sequenced during a study of cytomegalovirus exposure and HLA in healthy donors. Turning to the study itself: HLA-typed donors contributed 80 million to 85 million unique TCRs, which were held in an early data release. Study-wide findings and caveats: There were some public TCRs occurring in many donors, but most TCR sequences were rare.

Germline V CDR1 and CDR2: LNHDA, SQIVND (reference sequence). The V and J ends lost 5 bases and 3 bases respectively, with 13 bases between them. This CDR3 comprises 14 residues. As to this clone: Its target is unknown.

Although they were nominally healthy when sampled, donors likely had unrecorded immune exposures. Both 60 Vbeta primers and 13 Jbeta primers went into the PCR. Sequencing was performed with immunoSEQ multiplex PCR; in TCRdb, only in-frame clones are kept and a portion is missing. This sample has about 170,000 clones, with more than 60% found just once. The sample comprised PBMCs. This receptor was obtained from a female donor in good health and CMV-seronegative. This sequence joins TRBV19 and TRBJ1-1; the D gene is possibly TRBD1 (6 bases). CDR3 nucleotide sequence: TGTGCCAGTAGTCCAGGGGTGGAGGACACTGAAGCTTTCTTT. As protein: CASSPGVEDTEAFF. Filled out from reference TRBV19 and TRBJ1-1, the complete variable domain reads DGGITQSPKYLFRKEGQNVTLSCEQNLNHDAMYWYRQDPGQGLRLIYYSQIVNDFQKGDIAEGYSVSREKKESFPLTVTSAQKNPTAFYLCASSPGVEDTEAFFGQGTRLTVV.